The entry below gives a single T cell receptor beta chain sequence along with its context. Its antigen is undetermined. The PCR had 60 Vbeta and 13 Jbeta primers. In the study's own analysis: Later, an analysis found roughly 80 million unique TCR beta chains, and 8.5 million to 14 million of these were shared. Generated by immunoSEQ multiplex PCR, the TCRdb table keeps only in-frame clones and is missing some. Clonal size and the V and J genes are those of that table, whereas D and trimming came from the DNA. The sample lists 150,000 to 200,000 clones, over 80% occurring once. The sample originates from a study of cytomegalovirus exposure and HLA in healthy donors. Overall study findings and caveats: In a later analysis, at a false discovery rate of 0.05, approximately 18,000 TCR beta sequences were associated with HLA alleles. Cytomegalovirus-associated status was assigned to approximately 160 TCR beta chains.

The CDR3 consists of 11 residues. CDR1 is SGHTS and CDR2 is YDEGEE in the germline V gene. V lost 7 bases and J 10 bases, leaving 11 bases between the germline ends. The V and J genes are TRBV5-8 and TRBJ2-2; D uncertain. The receptor was isolated from a male donor in good health and CMV-seropositive. The sample was PBMCs. This CDR3 reads CASDSPQELFF. The CDR3, as DNA: TGTGCCAGCGACTCCCCGCAGGAGCTGTTTTTT.